This is a list of T cell receptor beta chains from one sample in a study of blood T cells in healthy people across ages. TCRdb independently ran MiXCR on the 5' RACE reads; one entry per CDR3 protein. The sample shows hundreds of thousands of distinct CDR3 sequences, approximately 59% of them seen only once. The material sequenced was blood. Receptor source: a man aged 55 to 70 in good health. Both conserved end residues are part of each CDR3. Each record gives: V gene, clone size, D gene, J gene, CDR3 DNA, CDR3 protein. A D gene is named only where the DNA matches it firmly. Only some rows state a clone size, as once, few, many or a class for expanded clones.

TRBV25-1,-,-,TRBJ2-4,TGTGCCAGCAGTGAAACAGCAGGGTGGACGGACATTCAGTACTTC,CASSETAGWTDIQYF
TRBV9,-,-,TRBJ2-1,TGTGCCAGCAGCGTAAGCCCGGGGGGCTGGGACGGGGAGCAGTTCTTC,CASSVSPGGWDGEQFF
TRBV7-8,-,TRBD2,TRBJ2-3,TGTGCCAGCAGCCCCTGGGGGGGGTCTACAGATACGCAGTATTTT,CASSPWGGSTDTQYF
TRBV5-1,-,TRBD2,TRBJ2-7,TGTGCCAGCTCACCTAGCGGGGGATCCTACGAGCAGTACTTC,CASSPSGGSYEQYF
TRBV11-2,-,-,TRBJ1-5,TGTGCCAGCAGCTCAGGGTCGGGGGGAGGACAGCCCCAGCATTTT,CASSSGSGGGQPQHF
TRBV3-1,many,TRBD1,TRBJ2-7,TGTGCCAGCAGCCGGGGACAGGGGGTCTACGAGCAGTACTTC,CASSRGQGVYEQYF
TRBV28,-,TRBD1,TRBJ1-2,TGTGCCAGCAGTTTAGGCGGACAGGGGGCCTGGGGCTACACCTTC,CASSLGGQGAWGYTF
TRBV6-2/TRBV6-3,-,-,TRBJ2-1,TGTGCCAGCAGGACCGATACCCATGAGCAGTTCTTC,CASRTDTHEQFF
TRBV4-1,once,TRBD2,TRBJ2-5,TGCGCCAGCAGCCCCGCGCTGACTAGCGGGGGCACTCGTGAGACCCAGTACTTC,CASSPALTSGGTRETQYF
TRBV7-9,-,-,TRBJ1-1,TGTGCCAGCACCCTAAGCGACGCGCTCGGGGCTTTCTTT,CASTLSDALGAFF
TRBV5-1,-,-,TRBJ1-1,TGCGCCAGCAGCTCCCTTCTGAACACTGAAGCTTTCTTT,CASSSLLNTEAFF
TRBV29-1,-,-,TRBJ1-2,TGCAGCGTTCTCAGGGGCGGTAACTATGGCTACACCTTC,CSVLRGGNYGYTF
TRBV4-1,few,TRBD2,TRBJ2-3,TGCGCCAGCAGCCAAGCCCCACTAGCGGGGGGGTCGGATACGCAGTATTTT,CASSQAPLAGGSDTQYF
TRBV6-1,-,TRBD2,TRBJ2-3,TGTGCCAGCACCCTAGCGGGGAGCACAGATACGCAGTATTTT,CASTLAGSTDTQYF
TRBV10-3,-,-,TRBJ2-1,TGTGCCATCAGTGAGCCGCAGGACTCCTACAATGAGCAGTTCTTC,CAISEPQDSYNEQFF
TRBV7-8,once,-,TRBJ2-1,TGTGCCAGCAGCTTTAGAGGGATGCAGTTCTTC,CASSFRGMQFF
TRBV3-1,-,-,TRBJ1-2,TGTGCCAGCAGCACCGGACCCGGCTACACCTTC,CASSTGPGYTF
TRBV5-1,-,-,TRBJ1-1,TGCGCCAGCAGCTTGGGCCTTATGAACACTGAAGCTTTCTTT,CASSLGLMNTEAFF
TRBV7-2,-,-,TRBJ1-2,TGTGCCAGCAGCTTAGGGGCGGACTCCTATGGCTACACCTTC,CASSLGADSYGYTF
TRBV20-1,-,TRBD2,TRBJ2-1,TGCAGTGCTTACGGGGGGGCCCGGTCCTACAATGAGCAGTTCTTC,CSAYGGARSYNEQFF
TRBV6-1,-,-,TRBJ1-2,TGTGCCAGCAGTGCGGCAGGGACCGGACGGTATGGCTACACCTTC,CASSAAGTGRYGYTF
TRBV10-3,-,-,TRBJ2-7,TGTGCCATCAGCTCAACGGACAGCTCCTACGAGCAGTACTTC,CAISSTDSSYEQYF
TRBV6-5,few,TRBD2,TRBJ2-6,TGTGCCAGCAGTCGACTAGCGGGGGATGGCCTGACTTTC,CASSRLAGDGLTF
TRBV5-1,-,TRBD2,TRBJ2-5,TGCGCCAGCAGCGCGGGGACTAGCGGACGGGAGACCCAGTACTTC,CASSAGTSGRETQYF
TRBV20-1,-,-,TRBJ2-7,TGCAATGCCCAACGAGCGAGGGGGTCCCTCGAGCAGTCCTTC,CNAQRARGSLEQSF
TRBV20-1,-,TRBD1,TRBJ2-5,TGCAGTGCTAGATCCGGGACAGGGGGCGCGGAGACCCAGTACTTC,CSARSGTGGAETQYF
TRBV11-2,-,-,TRBJ1-2,TGTGCCAGCAGCTTAGGGAAGGGGGGCCACTATGGCTACACCTTC,CASSLGKGGHYGYTF
TRBV12-3/TRBV12-4,-,TRBD1,TRBJ2-1,TGTGCCAACAGTTCGACAGGGGAGCAGTTCTTC,CANSSTGEQFF
TRBV7-2,-,-,TRBJ2-1,TGTGCCAGCAGCTTAGTTGCCGGGGGCTGGGATGAGCAGTTCTTC,CASSLVAGGWDEQFF
TRBV5-1,-,TRBD1,TRBJ2-7,TGCGCCAGCGGACAGGGTTTCTACGAGCAGTACTTC,CASGQGFYEQYF
TRBV5-1,-,TRBD1,TRBJ2-5,TGCGCCAGCAGCTCGGGACAGGGGAGGAAGACCCAGTACTTC,CASSSGQGRKTQYF
TRBV7-2,-,TRBD2,TRBJ2-1,TGTGCCAGCAGCCCAGAGACTAGCGGTGGCGGAGAGCAGTTCTTC,CASSPETSGGGEQFF
TRBV5-1,-,TRBD1,TRBJ1-2,TGCGCCAGCGCTACAGGGGGAACCTACTATGGCTACACCTTC,CASATGGTYYGYTF
TRBV11-2,-,TRBD1,TRBJ2-4,TGTGCCAGCAGTAAGGGACAGGGAGGAGGGCTAGCCAAAAACATTCAGTACTTC,CASSKGQGGGLAKNIQYF
TRBV2,few,-,TRBJ1-2,TGTGCCAGCAGCCCCCAGGGGCCCAACTATGGCTACACCTTC,CASSPQGPNYGYTF
TRBV2,-,-,TRBJ2-7,TGTGCCAGCAGTGAAGAGGGGTTGCGTTACGAGCAGTACTTC,CASSEEGLRYEQYF
TRBV20-1,-,-,TRBJ2-5,TGCAGTGCTAGAGGGAGGTTGGTCCAAGAGACCCAGTACTTC,CSARGRLVQETQYF
TRBV6-6,few,TRBD1,TRBJ1-2,TGTGCCAGCAGTTACTCGACAGGGTCTCGGAGTGGAGGCTACACCTTC,CASSYSTGSRSGGYTF
TRBV29-1,once,TRBD1,TRBJ1-4,TGCAGCGTTGAGGACTCTGAACGGGACAGCCTCGACGCTAATGAAAAACTGTTTTTT,CSVEDSERDSLDANEKLFF
TRBV6-5,few,-,TRBJ1-6,TGTGCCAGCAGTTACTCGGGCGCCGGGGGCTCCTATAATTCACCCCTCCACTTT,CASSYSGAGGSYNSPLHF
TRBV5-1,once,-,TRBJ1-4,TGCGCCAGCAGCCTACAGGGTCCCAGTAGCGAAAAACTGTTTTTT,CASSLQGPSSEKLFF
TRBV7-2,-,TRBD1,TRBJ1-6,TGTGCCAGCAGCTCGGCTAGGGGGCGCGTTAATTCACCCCTCCACTTT,CASSSARGRVNSPLHF
TRBV7-2,few,TRBD2,TRBJ2-7,TGTGCCAGCAGCTGGGGGACTAGCGGTTACGAGCAGTACTTC,CASSWGTSGYEQYF
TRBV21-1,-,-,TRBJ2-2,TGTGCCAGCAGCAAAGGGTCCTGCGTGGATCCCGCGAACACCGGGGAGCTGTTTTTT,CASSKGSCVDPANTGELFF
TRBV6-5,-,TRBD1,TRBJ2-3,TGTGCCAGCAGCAGGACAGGGAAAGATACGCAGTATTTT,CASSRTGKDTQYF
TRBV21-1,few,-,TRBJ2-7,-,CASSKVAGGSYEQYF
TRBV6-2/TRBV6-3,-,TRBD1,TRBJ1-2,TGTGCCAGCAGTTACCCTAACAGGGGAACGGGCTATGGCTACACCTTC,CASSYPNRGTGYGYTF
TRBV15,many,-,TRBJ1-6,TGTGCCACCAAGGCGGATTATAATTCACCCCTCCACTTT,CATKADYNSPLHF
TRBV11-1,-,-,TRBJ2-7,TGTGCCAGCAGCTTAGAGAGGGACCCACGAGGCGAGCAGTACTTC,CASSLERDPRGEQYF
TRBV5-1,-,TRBD1,TRBJ1-2,TGCGCCAGCAGCGAGACAGGGTCAGACTATGGCTACACCTTC,CASSETGSDYGYTF
TRBV20-1,-,TRBD2,TRBJ2-1,TGCAGTGCTAGAGGACCCGGGACTAGCGGCCATGAGCAGTTCTTC,CSARGPGTSGHEQFF
TRBV14,-,TRBD1,TRBJ2-7,TGTGCCAGCAGCCTGGGACAGGCCCCCTACGAGCAGTACTTC,CASSLGQAPYEQYF
TRBV7-2,-,-,TRBJ1-1,TGTGTCAGCAGCCAATCCATGAGTGGTGAAGCTTTCTTT,CVSSQSMSGEAFF
TRBV27,once,TRBD2,TRBJ2-1,TGTGCCAGCACCCTTAGCGGGGGGGCCGTGGGTGAGCAGTTCTTC,CASTLSGGAVGEQFF
TRBV7-2,-,TRBD2,TRBJ2-7,TGCGCCAGCAGCTTAGCGAGCGGGGGGTATTACGAGCAGTACTTC,CASSLASGGYYEQYF
TRBV24-1,-,TRBD1,TRBJ1-5,TGTGCCACCCCTCTCGGACAGGAATGTTATAGCAATCAGCCCCAGCATTTT,CATPLGQECYSNQPQHF
TRBV3-1,once,-,TRBJ1-1,TGTGCCAGCAGCCAAGAAAGGGCGGGGGAAGCTTTCTTT,CASSQERAGEAFF
TRBV15,few,-,TRBJ2-7,TGTGCCACCAGCAGAGGCGTGAGAAGTGGGGGTCACGAGCAGTACTTC,CATSRGVRSGGHEQYF
TRBV5-1,few,TRBD1,TRBJ2-3,TGCGCCAGCAGCTTGGGACAGGGACGCACAGATACGCAGTATTTT,CASSLGQGRTDTQYF